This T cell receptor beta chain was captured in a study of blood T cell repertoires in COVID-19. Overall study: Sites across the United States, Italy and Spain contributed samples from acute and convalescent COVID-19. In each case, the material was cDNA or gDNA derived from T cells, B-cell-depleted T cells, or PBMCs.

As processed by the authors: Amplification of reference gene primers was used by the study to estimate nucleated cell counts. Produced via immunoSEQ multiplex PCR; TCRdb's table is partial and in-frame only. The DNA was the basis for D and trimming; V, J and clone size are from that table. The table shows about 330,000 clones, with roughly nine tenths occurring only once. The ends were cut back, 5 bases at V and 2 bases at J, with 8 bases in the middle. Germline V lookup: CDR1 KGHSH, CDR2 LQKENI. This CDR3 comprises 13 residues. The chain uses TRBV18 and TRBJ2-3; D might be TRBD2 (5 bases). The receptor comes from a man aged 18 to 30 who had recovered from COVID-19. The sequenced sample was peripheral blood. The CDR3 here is CASSGRVTDTQYF. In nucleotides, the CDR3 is TGTGCCAGCTCAGGGCGGGTCACAGATACGCAGTATTTT. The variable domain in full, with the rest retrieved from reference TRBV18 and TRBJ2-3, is NAGVMQNPRHLVRRRGQEARLRCSPMKGHSHVYWYRQLPEEGLKFMVYLQKENIIDESGMPKERFSAEFPKEGPSILRIQQVVRGDSAAYFCASSGRVTDTQYFGPGTRLTVL.